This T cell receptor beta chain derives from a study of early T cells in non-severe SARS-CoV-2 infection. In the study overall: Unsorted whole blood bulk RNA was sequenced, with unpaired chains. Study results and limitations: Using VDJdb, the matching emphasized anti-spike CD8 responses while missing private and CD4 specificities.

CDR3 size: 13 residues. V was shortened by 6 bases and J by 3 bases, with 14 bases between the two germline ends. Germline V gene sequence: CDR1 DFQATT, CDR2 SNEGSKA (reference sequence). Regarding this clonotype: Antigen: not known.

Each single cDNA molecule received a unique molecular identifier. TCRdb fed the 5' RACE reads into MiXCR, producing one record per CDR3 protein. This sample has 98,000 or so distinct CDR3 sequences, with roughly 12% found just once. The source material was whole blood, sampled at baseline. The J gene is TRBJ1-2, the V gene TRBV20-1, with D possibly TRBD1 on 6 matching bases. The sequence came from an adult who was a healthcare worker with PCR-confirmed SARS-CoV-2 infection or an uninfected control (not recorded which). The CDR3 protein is CSARDNQDYGYTF. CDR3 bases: TGCAGTGCGAGGGACAACCAGGACTATGGCTACACCTTC.